This passage covers 9 T cell receptor beta chains from one sample sequenced in a study of Graves' ophthalmopathy and Graves' hyperthyroidism. Scientists amplified the TCR beta CDR3 regions from RNA transcripts. HTBI primers were employed in first-round RT-PCR, then a second-round multiplex PCR followed. TCRdb passed the multiplex PCR reads through MiXCR, listing each CDR3 protein once. The sample has some 210,000 distinct CDR3 sequences; 29% are singletons. The sample consisted of peripheral blood. The receptors stem from a man aged 50 or older with Graves' ophthalmopathy.

This clonotype showed up many times. The chain combines TRBV12-5 with TRBJ2-7; 7 bases agree with TRBD1. The CDR3 spans 13 residues. Trimming took 6 bases from V and 3 from J; bases not matched to a gene: 5. Germline CDR1 is LGHNT and CDR2 is FRNRAP. This CDR3 reads CASGVDRVYEQYF. The CDR3 DNA reads as TGTGCTAGTGGGGTAGACAGGGTCTACGAGCAGTACTTC.

This clonotype was found many times. The chain uses TRBV11-1 and TRBJ2-5; 9 bases line up with TRBD2. The J segment lost 3 bases and the V segment lost 8 bases, leaving 25 bases of the junction unmatched. The germline V gene encodes CDR1 SGHAT and CDR2 FQDESV (reference sequence). CDR3 size: 20 residues. CDR3: CASSSSLSSGRKRLEETQYF. CDR3 coding DNA: TGTGCCAGCTCAAGCTCGTTGAGTAGCGGGAGAAAGAGGCTAGAAGAGACCCAGTACTTC.

This clonotype was detected ten times or more. The chain joins TRBV7-9 to TRBJ2-5, with TRBD2 matching 11 bases. From germline, CDR1 is SEHNR and CDR2 FQNEAQ (reference sequence). V trimming: 5 bases; J trimming: 0 bases; junction bases outside the gene matches: 8. The CDR3 length is 17 residues. CDR3 amino acids: CASSPMIAGGHQETQYF. CDR3 in DNA: TGTGCCAGCAGCCCAATGATAGCGGGAGGGCACCAAGAGACCCAGTACTTC.

This clonotype was seen many times. J is TRBJ2-7 and V is TRBV28; D might be TRBD1 or TRBD2, each matching 5 bases. V lost 6 bases and J lost 2, with 17 bases in between. Germline V gene sequence: CDR1 MDHEN, CDR2 SYDVKM. The CDR3 extends over 15 amino acids. The CDR3 DNA reads as TGTGCCAGCAGCTTCGACTGGGACGGAACCTACGAGCAGTACTTC. Its protein is CASSFDWDGTYEQYF.

The table lists this clonotype with many counts. The chain carries TRBV6-1 and TRBJ2-7, with 9 bases identical to TRBD2. The CDR3 is 13 amino acids. Trimming at V came to 7 bases and at J to 4 bases, leaving 5 bases not matched to a gene. CDR1 MNHNS and CDR2 SASEGT come from the germline V gene. The CDR3: CASKLAGKYEQYF. In DNA, the CDR3 is TGTGCCAGCAAACTAGCGGGTAAATACGAGCAGTACTTC.

This clonotype was seen only a few times. This chain connects TRBV27 to TRBJ2-7; D assignment may be TRBD1 or TRBD2 (5 bases each). Germline V gives CDR1 MNHEY, CDR2 SMNVEV (reference sequence). V lost 0 bases and J 3 bases, leaving 9 bases between the germline ends. The CDR3 contains 14 residues. Here the CDR3 reads CASSLSRGSYEQYF. CDR3 coding DNA: TGTGCCAGCAGTTTATCCCGGGGCAGCTACGAGCAGTACTTC.

This clonotype was found many times. The conserved phenylalanine or tryptophan is not found at the CDR3 terminus, so this likely reflects a read error. The chain employs TRBV27 and TRBJ2-7; no clear D gene. Germline-derived CDR1 and CDR2 are MNHEY and SMNVEV (reference sequence). The CDR3 spans 14 residues. The V gene lost 6 bases and the J gene lost 2 bases, with 14 bases spanning the gap. The CDR3 sequence: CASSTDGDTYEQYS. CDR3 DNA: TGTGCCAGCAGCACGGACGGCGATACCTACGAGCAGTACTCC.

The table lists this clonotype with many counts. This chain links TRBV19 with TRBJ1-5; 7 bases map to TRBD1. The CDR3 consists of 14 residues. V was pared by 7 bases and J by 6 bases, with 9 bases of the junction left unmatched. Looked up from germline, CDR1 is LNHDA and CDR2 is SQIVND (reference sequence). CDR3 loop: CASTRAPGGQPQHF. In DNA, the CDR3 is TGTGCCAGTACTCGGGCCCCAGGGGGTCAGCCCCAGCATTTT.

This chain joins TRBV6-1 and TRBJ2-5, with D perhaps being TRBD1 or TRBD2 (5 bases each). Trimming took 5 bases from V and 1 from J, leaving 11 bases between them. CDR1 MNHNS and CDR2 SASEGT come from the germline V gene. The CDR3 has 14 residues. The chain's CDR3 is CASSTRGAQETQYF. As DNA, the CDR3 is TGTGCCAGCAGTACCCGGGGCGCCCAAGAGACCCAGTACTTC.